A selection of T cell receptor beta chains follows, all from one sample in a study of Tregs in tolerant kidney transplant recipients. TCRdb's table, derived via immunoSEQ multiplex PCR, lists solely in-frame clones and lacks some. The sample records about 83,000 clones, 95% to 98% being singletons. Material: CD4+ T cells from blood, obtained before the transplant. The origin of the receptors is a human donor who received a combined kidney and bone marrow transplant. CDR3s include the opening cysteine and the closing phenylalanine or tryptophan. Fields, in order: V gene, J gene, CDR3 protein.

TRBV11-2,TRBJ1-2,CASSPTGVGGYTF
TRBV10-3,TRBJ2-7,CAIRRGQGNEQYF
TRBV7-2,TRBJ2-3,CASSIRTSGGTDTQYF
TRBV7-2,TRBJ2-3,CASSPRLESTDTQYF
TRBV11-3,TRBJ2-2,CASSLELGGELFF
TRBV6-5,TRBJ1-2,CASSYLAGTNYGYTF
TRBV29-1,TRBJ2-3,CSVEPQRGTDTQYF
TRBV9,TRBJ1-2,CASSVTGDDRGYTF
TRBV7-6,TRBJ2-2,CASSRTSGGVGELFF
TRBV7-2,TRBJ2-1,CASLDRRSVSSYNEQFF
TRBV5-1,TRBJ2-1,CASSLGGTGYNEQFF
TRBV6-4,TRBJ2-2,CASSPGTGGTGELFF
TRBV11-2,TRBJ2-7,CASSLVVAEQYF
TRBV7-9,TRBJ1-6,CASSRMLGAVSSPLHF
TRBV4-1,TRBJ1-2,CASSQEPGQVYGYTF
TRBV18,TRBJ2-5,CASSPPQQGAQETQYF
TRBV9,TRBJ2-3,CASSVVPGLAATDTQYF
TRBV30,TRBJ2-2,CAWTRAGELFF
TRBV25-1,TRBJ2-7,CATSLVPGYEQYF
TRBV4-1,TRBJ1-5,CASSLQGASNQPQHF
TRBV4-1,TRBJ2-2,CASSQEPTGGDNTGELFF
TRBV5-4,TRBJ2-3,CASSLAGLVRDTQYF
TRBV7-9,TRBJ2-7,CASSGQGNGWNEQYF
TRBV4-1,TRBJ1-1,CASSQGLQNTEAFF
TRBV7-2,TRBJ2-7,CASNNPGGTGVYEQYF
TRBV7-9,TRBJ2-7,CASSRELYEQYF
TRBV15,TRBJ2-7,CATSRGFDRGASYEQYF
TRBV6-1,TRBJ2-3,CASRLDFGTDTQYF
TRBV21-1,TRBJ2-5,CASSKERQGAKTQYF
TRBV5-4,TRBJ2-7,CASSLSTGGNYEQYF
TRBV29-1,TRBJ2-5,CSAPLGQGVEETQYF
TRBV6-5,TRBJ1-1,CASRNPGNTEAFF
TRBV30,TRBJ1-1,CAGVTGVNTEAFF
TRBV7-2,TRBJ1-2,CASSSRDREYGYTF
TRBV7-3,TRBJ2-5,CASSLVSEETQYF
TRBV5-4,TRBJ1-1,CASSLAGGRTEAFF
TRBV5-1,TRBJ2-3,CASSLGGTSGIRTDTQYF
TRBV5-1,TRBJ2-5,CASSLTGGALQETQYF
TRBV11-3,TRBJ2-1,CASSLVASGRAEQFF
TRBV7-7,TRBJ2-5,CASSFLGGGQETQYF
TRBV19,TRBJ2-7,CASTSQAGGPYEQYF
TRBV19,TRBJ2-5,CASSLSRALETQYF
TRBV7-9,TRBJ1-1,CASSLAQRGYAEAFF
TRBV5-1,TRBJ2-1,CASSPGPSHEQFF
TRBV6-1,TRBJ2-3,CASSEKAGGPDTQYF
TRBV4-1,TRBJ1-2,CASSLSGGLGYTF
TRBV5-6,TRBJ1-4,CASSPPAVPEKLFF
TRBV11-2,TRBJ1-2,CASSPTKAGTGTVLF
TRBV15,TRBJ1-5,CATSKRQGAEQPQHF
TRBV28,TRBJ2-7,CATHALKQGAGWYEQYF
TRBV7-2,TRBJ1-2,CASSPRRGPYGYTF
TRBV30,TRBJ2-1,CAWDSGSYNEQFF
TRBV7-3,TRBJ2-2,CASSLLAGGNTGELFF
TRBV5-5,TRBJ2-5,CASSTGLAGGTETQYF
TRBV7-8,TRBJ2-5,CASNPILAGAVETQYF
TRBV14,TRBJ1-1,CASSQELLNTEAFF
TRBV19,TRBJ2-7,CASSRDRGIGQYF
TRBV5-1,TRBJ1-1,CASSTGTGPEAFF
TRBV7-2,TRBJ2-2,CASSLRAGGTGELFF
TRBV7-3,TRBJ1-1,CASSPHSNTEAFF